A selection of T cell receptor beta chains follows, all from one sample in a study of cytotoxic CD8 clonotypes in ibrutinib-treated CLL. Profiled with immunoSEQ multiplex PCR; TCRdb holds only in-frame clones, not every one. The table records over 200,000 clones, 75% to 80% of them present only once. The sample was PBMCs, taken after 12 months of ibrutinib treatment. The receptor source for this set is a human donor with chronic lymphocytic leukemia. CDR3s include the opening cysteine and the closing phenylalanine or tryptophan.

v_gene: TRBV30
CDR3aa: CAWTPGASYGYTF

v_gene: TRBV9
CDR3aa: CASSDPGEGGELFF

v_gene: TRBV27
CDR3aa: CASRLSATNEKLFF

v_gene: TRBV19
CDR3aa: CASTLQSLASGNTIYF

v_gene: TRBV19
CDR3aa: CASSINYGTSPAEQYF

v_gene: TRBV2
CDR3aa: CASSEQSHTNYGYTF

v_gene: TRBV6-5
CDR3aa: CASSTSGYEQYF

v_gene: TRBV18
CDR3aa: CASSPYEGRDQPQHF

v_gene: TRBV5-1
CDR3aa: CASNQQGIGPSGYTF

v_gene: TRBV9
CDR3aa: CASSVGTGGNEQFF

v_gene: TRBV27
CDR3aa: CASAKGQDNSPLHF

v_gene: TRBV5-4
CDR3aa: CASSNGGTGELFF

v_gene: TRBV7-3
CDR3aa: CASSSGTGDYEQYF

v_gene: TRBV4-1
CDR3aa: CASSRASSYEQYF

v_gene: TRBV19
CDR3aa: CASSAQRGGHQPQHF

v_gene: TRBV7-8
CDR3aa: CASSLWGVAQHF

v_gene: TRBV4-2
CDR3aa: CASSQDETGGETQYF

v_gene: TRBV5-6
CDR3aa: CASSSQQGEIQYF

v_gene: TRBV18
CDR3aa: CASSPKLAETTDTQYF

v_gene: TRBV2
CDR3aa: CASSADRSAKNIQYF

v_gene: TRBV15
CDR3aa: CATSRARGGTDTQYF

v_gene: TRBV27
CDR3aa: CASSLGTGGHEQYF

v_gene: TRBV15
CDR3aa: CATSRGQTSKDEQYF

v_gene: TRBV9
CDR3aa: CASSVGDSHYGYTF

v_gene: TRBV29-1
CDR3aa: CSVEPLETYEQYF

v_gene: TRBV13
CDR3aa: CASSRTSGSLNEQFF

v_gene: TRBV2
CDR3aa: CASSQLAGLIETQYF

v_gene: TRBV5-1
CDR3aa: CASSYRQAIRYEQYF